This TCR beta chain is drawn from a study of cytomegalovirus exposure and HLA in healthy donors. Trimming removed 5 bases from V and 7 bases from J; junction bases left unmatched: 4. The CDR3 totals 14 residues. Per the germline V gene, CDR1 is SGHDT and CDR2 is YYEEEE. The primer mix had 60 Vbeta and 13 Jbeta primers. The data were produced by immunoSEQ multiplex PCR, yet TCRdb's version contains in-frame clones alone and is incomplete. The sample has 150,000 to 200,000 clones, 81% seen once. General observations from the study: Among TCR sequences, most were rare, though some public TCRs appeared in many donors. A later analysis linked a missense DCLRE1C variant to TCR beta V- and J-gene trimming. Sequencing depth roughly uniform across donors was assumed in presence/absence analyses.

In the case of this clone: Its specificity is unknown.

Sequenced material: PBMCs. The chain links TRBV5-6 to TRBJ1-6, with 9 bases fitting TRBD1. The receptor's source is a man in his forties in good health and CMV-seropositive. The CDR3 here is CASRRGQGNSPLHF. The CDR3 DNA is TGTGCCAGCAGGAGGGGACAGGGAAATTCACCCCTCCACTTT.